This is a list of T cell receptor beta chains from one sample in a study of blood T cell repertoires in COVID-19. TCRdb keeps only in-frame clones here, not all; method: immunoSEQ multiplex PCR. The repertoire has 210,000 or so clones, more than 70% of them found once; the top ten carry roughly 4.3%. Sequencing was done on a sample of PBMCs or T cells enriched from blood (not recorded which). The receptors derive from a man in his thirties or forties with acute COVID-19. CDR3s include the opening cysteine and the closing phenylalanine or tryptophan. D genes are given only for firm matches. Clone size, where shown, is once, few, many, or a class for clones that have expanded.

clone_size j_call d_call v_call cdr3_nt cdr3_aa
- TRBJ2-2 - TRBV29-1 TGCAGCGTTGCTAAGGGGCCCGGGGAGCTGTTTTTT CSVAKGPGELFF
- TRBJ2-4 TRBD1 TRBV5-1 TGCGCCAGCAGCTGGGAGCAGGGACAGGGCTTAGCCAAAAACATTCAGTACTTC CASSWEQGQGLAKNIQYF
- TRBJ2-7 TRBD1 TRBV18 TGTGCCAGCTCACCCCAAAGACAGGGAACCCCCTACGAGCAGTACTTC CASSPQRQGTPYEQYF
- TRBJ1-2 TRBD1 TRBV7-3 TGTGCCAGCAGCTTAAAGGGGGCAGGACAGGGTCGGGCGGCGGGCTATGGCTACACCTTC CASSLKGAGQGRAAGYGYTF
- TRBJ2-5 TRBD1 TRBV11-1 TGTGCCAGCAGCTTTTGGACAGGGGAGACCCAGTACTTC CASSFWTGETQYF
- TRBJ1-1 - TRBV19 TGTGCCAGCCTAGGGGAATACACTGAAGCTTTCTTT CASLGEYTEAFF
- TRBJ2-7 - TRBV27 TGTGCCAGCCGAGGGGGATCCTACGAGCAGTACTTC CASRGGSYEQYF
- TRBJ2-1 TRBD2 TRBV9 TGTGCCAGCAGCGTAGACGGACTAGCGGGGGTTCTTAATGAGCAGTTCTTC CASSVDGLAGVLNEQFF
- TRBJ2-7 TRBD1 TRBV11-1 TGTGCCAGCAGCTTATGGACAGGGGAAAACGAGCAGTACTTC CASSLWTGENEQYF
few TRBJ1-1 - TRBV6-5 TGTGCCAGCAGTTACTCGCGGAACACTGAAGCTTTCTTT CASSYSRNTEAFF
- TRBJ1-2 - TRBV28 TGTGCCAGCAGTTCCAGGGACTATGGCTACACCTTC CASSSRDYGYTF
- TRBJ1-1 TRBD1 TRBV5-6 TGTGCCAGCAGTAGGGACAGGCGGGAAGCTTTCTTT CASSRDRREAFF
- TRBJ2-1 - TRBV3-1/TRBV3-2 TGTGCCAGCAGCCAAGAGGTAGGCGGGACGGGCGCAAATGAGCAGTTCTTC CASSQEVGGTGANEQFF
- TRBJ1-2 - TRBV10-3 TGTGCCATCAGAGAACAGGTCCCCTATGGCTACACCTTC CAIREQVPYGYTF
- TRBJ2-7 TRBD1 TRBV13 TGTGCCAGCAGCTTAAGGGACAGGGGGCTTGAGCAGTACTTC CASSLRDRGLEQYF
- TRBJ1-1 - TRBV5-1 TGCGCCAGCAGCCGACTGTTGAACACTGAAGCTTTCTTT CASSRLLNTEAFF
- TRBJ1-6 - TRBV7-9 TGTGCCAGCAGCTTACAGGGAAAGCTTCCTAATTCACCCCTCCACTTT CASSLQGKLPNSPLHF
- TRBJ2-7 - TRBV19 TGTGCCAGTAGTATAGTGGCCCGCAGTCAGTCCTACGAGCAGTACTTC CASSIVARSQSYEQYF
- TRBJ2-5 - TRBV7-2 TGTGCCAGCAGCTTTAGCCCGCAAGAGACCCAGTACTTC CASSFSPQETQYF
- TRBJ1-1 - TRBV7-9 TGTGCCAGCAGCCGAAGCGCATCCCGGCCTGAAGCTTTCTTT CASSRSASRPEAFF
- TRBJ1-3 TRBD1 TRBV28 TGTGCCAGCAGACGGGACAGTGGAAACACCATATATTTT CASRRDSGNTIYF
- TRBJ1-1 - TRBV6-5 TGTGCCAGCAGGGACACCCTGAACACTGAAGCTTTCTTT CASRDTLNTEAFF
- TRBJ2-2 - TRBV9 TGTGCCAGCAGCCCACAGGCGAACACCGGGGAGCTGTTTTTT CASSPQANTGELFF
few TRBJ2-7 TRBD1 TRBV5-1 TGCGCCAGCAGCTCGCCTCCCCCCGGGACAGGGGCCTACGAGCAGTACTTC CASSSPPPGTGAYEQYF
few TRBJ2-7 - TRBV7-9 TGTGCCAGCAGCTTATTTCCAGGCGACACGAGCTCCTACGAGCAGTACTTC CASSLFPGDTSSYEQYF
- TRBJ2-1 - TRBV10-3 TGTGCCATCAGTGGGACCGGGATAACCCCCCGAGGGGAGCAGTTCTTC CAISGTGITPRGEQFF
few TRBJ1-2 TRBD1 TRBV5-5 TGTGCCAGCAGCTCGACAGGGGAAGCCGGCTACACCTTC CASSSTGEAGYTF
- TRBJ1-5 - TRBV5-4 TGTGCCAGCAGCTTACAGGGCTTTGATCAGCCCCAGCATTTT CASSLQGFDQPQHF
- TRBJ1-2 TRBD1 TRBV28 TGTGCCAGCAGACAACCCGACAGGGACTATGGCTACACCTTC CASRQPDRDYGYTF
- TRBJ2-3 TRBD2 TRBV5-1 TGCGCCAGCAGCCCTAGCGGGGGGGCAGGCACAGATACGCAGTATTTT CASSPSGGAGTDTQYF
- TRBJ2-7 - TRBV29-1 TGCAGCGTTGTGGGGCAGGGGCGGAGCTCCTACGAGCAGTACTTC CSVVGQGRSSYEQYF
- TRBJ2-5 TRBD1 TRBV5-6 TGTGCCAGCAGCCGGGGACAGTCCGAGGAGACCCAGTACTTC CASSRGQSEETQYF
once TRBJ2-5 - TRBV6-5 TGTGCCAGCAGTTCCGAGAGGATCCGGGAGACCCAGTACTTC CASSSERIRETQYF
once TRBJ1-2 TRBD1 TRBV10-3 TGTGCCATCAGTGAGTCGACCACAGGGGCTAACTATGGCTACACCTTC CAISESTTGANYGYTF
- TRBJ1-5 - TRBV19 TGTGCCAGTAGTATTGCGGGGAATCAGCCCCAGCATTTT CASSIAGNQPQHF
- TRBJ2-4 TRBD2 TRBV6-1 TGTGCCAGCAGTGGGGGACTAGCGGAAGCCAAAAACATTCAGTACTTC CASSGGLAEAKNIQYF
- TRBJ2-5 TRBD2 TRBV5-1 TGCGCCAGCAGCTTGGAAGCGGGGGGGTGGTATGAGACCCAGTACTTC CASSLEAGGWYETQYF
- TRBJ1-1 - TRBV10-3 TGTGCCATCAAGGAGACGGTGAACACTGAAGCTTTCTTT CAIKETVNTEAFF
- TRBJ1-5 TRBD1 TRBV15 TGTGCCACCACCCAGGACAGGGGGCCTCAGCCCCAGCATTTT CATTQDRGPQPQHF
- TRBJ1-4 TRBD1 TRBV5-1 TGCGCCAGCAGCTTGGGACAGGGGGCAGGGAAAGGAAAACTGTTTTTT CASSLGQGAGKGKLFF
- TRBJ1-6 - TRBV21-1 TGTGCCAGCAGCAAAGCCTTAGCCACTTGCGCGGGACAGGGAGGTAATTCACCCCTCCACTTT CASSKALATCAGQGGNSPLHF
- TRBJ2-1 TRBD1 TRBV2 TGTGCTATACTACAGGGGGATTCCTACAATGAGCAGTTCTTC CAILQGDSYNEQFF
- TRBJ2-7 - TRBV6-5 TGTGCCAGCAGCCCCCCTTACTCCTACGAGCAGTACTTC CASSPPYSYEQYF
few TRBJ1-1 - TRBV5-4 TGTGCCAGCAGCTTGGGTGGCAGGGTATCTGAAGCTTTCTTT CASSLGGRVSEAFF
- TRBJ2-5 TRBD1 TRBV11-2 TGTGCCAGCAGCTCCTGGGACAGGGGGCTGGAGACCCAGTACTTC CASSSWDRGLETQYF
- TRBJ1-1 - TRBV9 TGTGCCAGCAGCCCCTCCGTGGGAGCTTTGAACACTGAAGCTTTCTTT CASSPSVGALNTEAFF
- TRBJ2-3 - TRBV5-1 TGCGCCAGCAGCTTGGACCCTAAGCCGGATACGCAGTATTTT CASSLDPKPDTQYF
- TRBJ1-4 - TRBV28 TGTGCCAGCAGTCATACAGGGAGGGGTGAAAAACTGTTTTTT CASSHTGRGEKLFF
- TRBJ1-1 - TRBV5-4 TGTGCCAGCAGCTTGGATATGGGCGAAGCTTTCTTT CASSLDMGEAFF
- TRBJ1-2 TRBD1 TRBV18 TGTGCCAGCTCACCTCAGGGACAGGGAAATGGCTACACCTTC CASSPQGQGNGYTF
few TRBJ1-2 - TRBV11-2 TGTGCCAGCAGCATCCAGATCAACTATGGCTACACCTTC CASSIQINYGYTF
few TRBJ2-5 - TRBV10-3 TGTGCCATCAGTGAGGGGCTAGCTCACCAAGAGACCCAGTACTTC CAISEGLAHQETQYF
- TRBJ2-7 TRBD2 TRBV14 TGTGCCAGCAGCCAAGACCCCGGGACTAGCGGCAACCTACGAGTGAAGTACTTC CASSQDPGTSGNLRVKYF
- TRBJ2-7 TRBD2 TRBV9 TGTGCCAGCAATCCGGCTAGCGGCTACGAGCAGTACTTC CASNPASGYEQYF
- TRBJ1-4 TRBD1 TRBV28 TGTGCCAGCAGTCAACCCCCCGAGGGGACAGACTATGAAAAACTGTTTTTT CASSQPPEGTDYEKLFF
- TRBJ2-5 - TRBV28 TGTGCCAGCAGTTTTTATAGCCCCGAGACCCAGTACTTC CASSFYSPETQYF
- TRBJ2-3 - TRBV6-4 TGTGCCAGCAGCGAAGGGGGGGCCACAGATACGCAGTATTTT CASSEGGATDTQYF